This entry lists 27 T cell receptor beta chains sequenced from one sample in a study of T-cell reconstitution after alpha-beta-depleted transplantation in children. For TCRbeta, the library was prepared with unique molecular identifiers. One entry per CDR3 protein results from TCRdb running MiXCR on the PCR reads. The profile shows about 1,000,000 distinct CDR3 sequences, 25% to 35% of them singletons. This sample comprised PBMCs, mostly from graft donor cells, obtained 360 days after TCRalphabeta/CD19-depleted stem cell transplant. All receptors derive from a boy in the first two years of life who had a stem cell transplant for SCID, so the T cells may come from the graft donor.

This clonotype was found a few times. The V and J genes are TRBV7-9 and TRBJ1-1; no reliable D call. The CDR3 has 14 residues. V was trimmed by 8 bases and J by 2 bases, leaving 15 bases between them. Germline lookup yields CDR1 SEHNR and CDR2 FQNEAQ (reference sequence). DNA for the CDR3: TGTGCCAGCCGACCCCGGACGGGCAACACTGAAGCTTTCTTT. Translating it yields CASRPRTGNTEAFF.

CDR3 in amino acids: CASSIPGQYSTDTQYF. The CDR3 bases are TGCGCCAGCAGCATACCGGGACAGTATAGCACAGATACGCAGTATTTT. The chain is built from TRBV5-1 and TRBJ2-3, with 7 nucleotides matching TRBD1. The V gene end was trimmed by 4 bases and the J gene end by 0 bases; junction bases not matched to a gene: 8. Germline V gene data show CDR1 as SGHRS and CDR2 as YFSETQ. This CDR3 has 16 residues.

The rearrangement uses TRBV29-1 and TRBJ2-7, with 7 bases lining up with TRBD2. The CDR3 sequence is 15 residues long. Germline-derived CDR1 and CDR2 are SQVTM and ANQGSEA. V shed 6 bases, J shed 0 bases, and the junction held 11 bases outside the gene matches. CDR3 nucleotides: TGCAGCGTCGACGTGAGAGGGAGGGGCTCCTACGAGCAGTACTTC. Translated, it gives CSVDVRGRGSYEQYF.

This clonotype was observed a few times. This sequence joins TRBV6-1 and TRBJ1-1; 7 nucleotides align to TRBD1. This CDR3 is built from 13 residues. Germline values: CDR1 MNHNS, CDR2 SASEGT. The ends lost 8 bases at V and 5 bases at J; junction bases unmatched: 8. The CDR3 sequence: CASHLTGKTEAFF. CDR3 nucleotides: TGTGCCAGCCATTTGACAGGGAAGACTGAAGCTTTCTTT.

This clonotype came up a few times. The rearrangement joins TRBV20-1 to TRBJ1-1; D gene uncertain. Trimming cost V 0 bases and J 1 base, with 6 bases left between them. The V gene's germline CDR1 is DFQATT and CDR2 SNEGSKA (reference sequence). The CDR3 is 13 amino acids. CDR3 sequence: CSARDMSNTEAFF. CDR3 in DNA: TGCAGTGCTAGAGATATGTCGAACACTGAAGCTTTCTTT.

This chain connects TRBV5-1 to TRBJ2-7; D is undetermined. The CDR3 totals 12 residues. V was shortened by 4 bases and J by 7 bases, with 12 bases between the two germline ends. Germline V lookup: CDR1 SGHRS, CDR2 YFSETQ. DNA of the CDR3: TGCGCCAGCAGCCTGGAATTCGAGGAGCAGTACTTC. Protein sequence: CASSLEFEEQYF.

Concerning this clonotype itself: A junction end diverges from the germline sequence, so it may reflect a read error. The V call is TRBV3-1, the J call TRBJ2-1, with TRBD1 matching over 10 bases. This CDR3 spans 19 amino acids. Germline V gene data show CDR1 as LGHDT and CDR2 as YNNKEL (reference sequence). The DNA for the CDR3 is TGTGCCTGCAGCCGTTGGACAGGGGGATTAATAAGGAGGATTCCTGAGCAGTTCTTC. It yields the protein CACSRWTGGLIRRIPEQFF.

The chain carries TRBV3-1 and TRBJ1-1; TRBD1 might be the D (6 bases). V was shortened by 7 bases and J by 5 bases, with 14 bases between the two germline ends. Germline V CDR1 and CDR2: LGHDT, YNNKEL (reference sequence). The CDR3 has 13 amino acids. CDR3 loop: CASKGIGGTEAFF. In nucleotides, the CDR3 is TGTGCCAGCAAAGGAATAGGGGGGACTGAAGCTTTCTTT.

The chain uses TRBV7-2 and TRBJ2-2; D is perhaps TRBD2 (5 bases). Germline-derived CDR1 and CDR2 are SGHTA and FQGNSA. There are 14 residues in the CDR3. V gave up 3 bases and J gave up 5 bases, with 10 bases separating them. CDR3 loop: CASSLARRTGELFF. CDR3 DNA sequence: TGTGCCAGCAGCTTGGCGCGGAGGACCGGGGAGCTGTTTTTT. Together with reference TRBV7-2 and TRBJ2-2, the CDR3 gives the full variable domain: GAGVSQSPSNKVTEKGKDVELRCDPISGHTALYWYRQSLGQGLEFLIYFQGNSAPDKSGLPSDRFSAERTGGSVSTLTIQRTQQEDSAVYLCASSLARRTGELFFGEGSRLTVL.

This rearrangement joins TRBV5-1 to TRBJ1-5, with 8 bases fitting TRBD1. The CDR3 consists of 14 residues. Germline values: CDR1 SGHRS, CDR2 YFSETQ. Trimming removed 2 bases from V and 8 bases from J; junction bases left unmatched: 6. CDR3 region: CASSFQPGGKPQHF. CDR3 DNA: TGCGCCAGCAGCTTTCAACCAGGGGGCAAGCCCCAGCATTTT.

CDR3 sequence reads: CASSPGTGWLGYGYTF. For the CDR3, the DNA is TGTGCCAGCAGCCCCGGGACAGGGTGGTTAGGGTATGGCTACACCTTC. The rearrangement uses TRBV6-2 or TRBV6-3 and TRBJ1-2; 9 bases agree with TRBD1. The trim removed 6 bases at V and 5 bases at J, leaving 13 bases unmatched. The CDR3 runs to 16 residues. Germline assignment: CDR1 MNHEY and CDR2 SVGEGT.

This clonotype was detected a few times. For the CDR3, the DNA is TGTGCCAGCAGCTGGGGGACAGGGAAGTTCTTC. Translating it yields CASSWGTGKFF. The V call is TRBV5-6, the J call TRBJ2-1; 9 nucleotides agree with TRBD1. This CDR3 contains 11 residues. The germline V gene encodes CDR1 SGHDT and CDR2 YYEEEE. V shed 3 bases, J shed 14 bases, and the junction held 3 bases outside the gene matches. Complete variable domain (other parts from reference TRBV5-6 and TRBJ2-1): DAGVTQSPTHLIKTRGQQVTLRCSPKSGHDTVSWYQQALGQGPQFIFQYYEEEERQRGNFPDRFSGHQFPNYSSELNVNALLLGDSALYLCASSWGTGKFFGPGTRLTVL.

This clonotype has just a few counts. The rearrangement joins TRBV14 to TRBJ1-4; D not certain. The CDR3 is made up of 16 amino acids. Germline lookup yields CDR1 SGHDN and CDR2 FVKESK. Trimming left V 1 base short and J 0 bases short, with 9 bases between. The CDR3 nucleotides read TGTGCCAGCAGCCAAGGAGGGTCGGCAACTAATGAAAAACTGTTTTTT. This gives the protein CASSQGGSATNEKLFF.

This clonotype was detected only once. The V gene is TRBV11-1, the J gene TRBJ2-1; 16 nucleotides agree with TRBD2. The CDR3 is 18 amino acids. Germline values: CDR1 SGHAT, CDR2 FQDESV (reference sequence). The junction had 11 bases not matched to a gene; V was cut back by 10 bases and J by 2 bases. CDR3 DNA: TGTGCCACTCCTTGCCCGGGGACTAGCGGGGGGGCCTACAATGAGCAGTTCTTC. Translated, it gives CATPCPGTSGGAYNEQFF.

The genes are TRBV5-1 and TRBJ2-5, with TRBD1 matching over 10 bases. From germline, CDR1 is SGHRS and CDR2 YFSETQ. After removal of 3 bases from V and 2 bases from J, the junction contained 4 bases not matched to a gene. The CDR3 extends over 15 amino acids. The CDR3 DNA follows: TGCGCCAGCAGCTCCAGACAGGGGGCTCAAGAGACCCAGTACTTC. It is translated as CASSSRQGAQETQYF.

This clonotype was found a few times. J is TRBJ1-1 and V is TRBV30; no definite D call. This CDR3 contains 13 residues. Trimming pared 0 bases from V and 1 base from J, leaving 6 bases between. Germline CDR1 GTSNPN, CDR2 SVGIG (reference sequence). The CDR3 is CAWSVLSNTEAFF. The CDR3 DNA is TGTGCCTGGAGTGTACTGTCGAACACTGAAGCTTTCTTT.

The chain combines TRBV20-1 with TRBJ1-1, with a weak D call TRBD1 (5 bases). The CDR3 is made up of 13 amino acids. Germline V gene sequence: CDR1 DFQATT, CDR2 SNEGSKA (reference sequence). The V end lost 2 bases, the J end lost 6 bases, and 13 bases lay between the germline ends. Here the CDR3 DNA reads TGCAGTGCTAGACCTTCTGGGACGCCTGAAGCTTTCTTT. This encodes CSARPSGTPEAFF.

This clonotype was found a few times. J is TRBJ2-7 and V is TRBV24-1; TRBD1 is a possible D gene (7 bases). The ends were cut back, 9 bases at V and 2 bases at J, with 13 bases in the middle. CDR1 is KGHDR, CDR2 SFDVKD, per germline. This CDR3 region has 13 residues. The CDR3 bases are TGTGCCACCGGCGGGACAGACACCTACGAGCAGTACTTC. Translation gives CATGGTDTYEQYF.

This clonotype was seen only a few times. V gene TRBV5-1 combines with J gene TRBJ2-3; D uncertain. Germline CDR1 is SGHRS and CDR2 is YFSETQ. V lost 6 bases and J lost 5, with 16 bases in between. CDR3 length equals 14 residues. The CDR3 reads CASISGPLGDTQYF. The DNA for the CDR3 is TGCGCCAGCATTTCGGGTCCTCTGGGAGATACGCAGTATTTT.

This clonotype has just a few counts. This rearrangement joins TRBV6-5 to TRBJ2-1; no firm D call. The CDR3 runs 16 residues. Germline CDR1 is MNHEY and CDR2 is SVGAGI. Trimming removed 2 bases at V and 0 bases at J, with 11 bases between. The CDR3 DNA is TGTGCCAGCAGTTACATGCCCTTTCGCTCCTACAATGAGCAGTTCTTC. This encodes CASSYMPFRSYNEQFF.

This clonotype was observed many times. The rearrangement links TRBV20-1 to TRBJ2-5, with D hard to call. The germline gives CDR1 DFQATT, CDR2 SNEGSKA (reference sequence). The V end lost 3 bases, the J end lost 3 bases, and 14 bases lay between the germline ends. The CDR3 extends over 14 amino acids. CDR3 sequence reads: CSASPLVGEETQYF. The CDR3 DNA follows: TGCAGTGCTAGCCCGCTAGTAGGAGAAGAGACCCAGTACTTC.

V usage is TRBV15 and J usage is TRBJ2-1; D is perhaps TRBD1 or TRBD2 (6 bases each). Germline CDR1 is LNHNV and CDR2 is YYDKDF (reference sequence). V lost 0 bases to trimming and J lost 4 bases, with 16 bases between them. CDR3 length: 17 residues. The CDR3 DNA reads TGTGCCACCAGCAGAGATCTTTTAGGGGGGAGTTACAATGAGCAGTTCTTC. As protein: CATSRDLLGGSYNEQFF.

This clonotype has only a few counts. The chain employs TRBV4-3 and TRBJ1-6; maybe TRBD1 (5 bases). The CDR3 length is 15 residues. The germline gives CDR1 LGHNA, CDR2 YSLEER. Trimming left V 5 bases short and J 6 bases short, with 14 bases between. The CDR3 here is CASSRQRGPNSPLHF. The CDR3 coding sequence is TGCGCCAGCAGCAGACAGCGGGGCCCTAATTCACCCCTCCACTTT.

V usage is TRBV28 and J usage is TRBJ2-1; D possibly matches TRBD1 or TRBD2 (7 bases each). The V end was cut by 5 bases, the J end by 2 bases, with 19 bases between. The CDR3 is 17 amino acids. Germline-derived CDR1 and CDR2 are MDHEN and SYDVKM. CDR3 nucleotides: TGTGCCAGCAGTGCCCCCAGGGGGAGGGTGACCTACAATGAGCAGTTCTTC. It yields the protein CASSAPRGRVTYNEQFF. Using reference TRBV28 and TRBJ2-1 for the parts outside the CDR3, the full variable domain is DVKVTQSSRYLVKRTGEKVFLECVQDMDHENMFWYRQDPGLGLRLIYFSYDVKMKEKGDIPEGYSVSREKKERFSLILESASTNQTSMYLCASSAPRGRVTYNEQFFGPGTRLTVL.

CDR3 sequence reads: CSVEAGKNTGELFF. The CDR3 DNA is TGCAGCGTTGAAGCGGGAAAGAACACCGGGGAGCTGTTTTTT. The rearrangement joins TRBV29-1 to TRBJ2-2, with a tentative D call TRBD2 (5 bases). V was trimmed by 1 base and J by 1 base, leaving 7 bases between them. The CDR3 has 14 amino acids. Germline CDR1 SQVTM, CDR2 ANQGSEA.

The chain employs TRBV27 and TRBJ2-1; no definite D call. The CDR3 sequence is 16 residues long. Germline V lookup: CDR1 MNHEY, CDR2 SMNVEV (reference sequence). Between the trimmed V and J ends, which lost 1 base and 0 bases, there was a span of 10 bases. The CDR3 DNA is TGTGCCAGCAGTTTATGGCAGGCATACTCCTACAATGAGCAGTTCTTC. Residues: CASSLWQAYSYNEQFF.

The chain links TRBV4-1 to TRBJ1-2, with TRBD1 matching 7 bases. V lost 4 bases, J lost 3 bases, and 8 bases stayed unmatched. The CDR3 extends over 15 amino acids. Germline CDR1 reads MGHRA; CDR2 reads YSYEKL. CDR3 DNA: TGCGCCAGCAGCCGGGGCGACAGGGAGGACTATGGCTACACCTTC. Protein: CASSRGDREDYGYTF.